This T cell receptor (beta chain) stems from a study of T-cell reconstitution after alpha-beta-depleted transplantation in children. The CDR3 has 15 amino acids. V was pared by 4 bases and J by 4 bases, with 18 bases between. The germline gives CDR1 DFQATT, CDR2 SNEGSKA (reference sequence). This sample's TCRbeta library carried unique molecular identifier barcodes. MiXCR, applied by TCRdb to the PCR reads, yields one record per CDR3 protein. The data show more than 150,000 distinct CDR3 sequences, about 6.4% seen once. This clonotype has a count of ten or more. Sequences were derived from PBMCs from the stem cell graft donor, sampled from the stem cell graft. The chain links TRBV20-1 to TRBJ2-3; D might be TRBD2 (5 bases). The receptor comes from a human donor who donated a stem cell graft to a child with Wiskott-Aldrich syndrome. CDR3 DNA: TGCAGTGCTACCTCCGTGGCAGCGGAGCCAGATACGCAGTATTTT. This gives the protein CSATSVAAEPDTQYF.